The present T cell receptor (beta chain) was sequenced within a study of T cell repertoires in cytomegalovirus infection. Study overall: It can be stated that public TCR beta signatures indicated CMV infection as well as a matching HLA type. General observations from the study: HLA-C-restricted, CMV-specific TCR beta clonotypes were dominant ex vivo. Accumulated public TCR beta family frequency recognized individuals carrying CMV together with the relevant HLA.

TCRdb re-analysed the reads in MiXCR, keeping a single row per CDR3 protein. The repertoire includes under 200,000 distinct CDR3 sequences, roughly 9.8% of them detected once, and about 4.6% sits in the top ten. This clonotype was detected ten times or more. Its antigen remains unknown. The ends were cut back, 4 bases at V and 0 bases at J, with 13 bases in the middle. CDR1 SGHTA and CDR2 FQGNSA come from the germline V gene. The CDR3 has 16 amino acids. Sequencing input: PBMCs. V and J are TRBV7-2 and TRBJ2-1, with unresolved D. This receptor was identified in a human donor in good health (CMV status not recorded). Some clones in this sample may be carry-over from other donors' samples. CDR3 nucleotides: TGTGCCAGCAGCTCGGACCCCGCGAGCTCCTACAATGAGCAGTTCTTC. Its translation is CASSSDPASSYNEQFF.